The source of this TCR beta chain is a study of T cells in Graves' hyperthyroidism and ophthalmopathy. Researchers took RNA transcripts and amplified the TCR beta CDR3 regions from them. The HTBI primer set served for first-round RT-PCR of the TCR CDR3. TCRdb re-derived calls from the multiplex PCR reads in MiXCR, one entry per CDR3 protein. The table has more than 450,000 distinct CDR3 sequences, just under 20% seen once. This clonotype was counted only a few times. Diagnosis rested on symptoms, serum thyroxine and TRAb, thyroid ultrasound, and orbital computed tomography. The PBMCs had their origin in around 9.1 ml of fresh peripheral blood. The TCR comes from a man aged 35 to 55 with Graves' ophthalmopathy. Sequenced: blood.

In DNA form, the CDR3 reads TGCGCCAGCAGCCAAGCCAGCGGGCGGGGGGATGAGCAGTTCTTC. This translates into CASSQASGRGDEQFF. The J gene is TRBJ2-1, the V gene TRBV4-3; 8 bases match TRBD2. The germline gives CDR1 LGHNA, CDR2 YSLEER. The trim removed 1 base at V and 8 bases at J, leaving 7 bases unmatched. The CDR3 extends over 15 amino acids.